This record concerns one TCR beta chain sequence. Its antigen is unidentified. This entry is derived from a study of OX40 agonist ivuxolimab in advanced cancers. As for the study in general: The patients received agonistic anti-OX40 (CD134) antibody ivuxolimab.

V lost 3 bases and J 4 bases, leaving 10 bases between the germline ends. The CDR3 length is 14 residues. Germline assignment: CDR1 MNHNS and CDR2 SASEGT. Notes on the study in general: Specificity for antigen went undetermined in the expanded peripheral T cells. Among T cells, CD8+ cells averaged more expanded clones than CD4+ cells.

Using immunoSEQ multiplex PCR, the repertoire was profiled, and TCRdb retains in-frame clones only, with some absent. The data show about 56,000 clones, 80% to 90% seen once. This TCR came from an adult with an advanced solid tumor such as melanoma, head and neck, liver or kidney cancer. The sample in question was CD4+ or CD8+ T cells sorted from blood, obtained in a trial of the OX40 agonist ivuxolimab. The chain couples TRBV6-1 to TRBJ2-1; D perhaps matches TRBD1 (6 bases). The CDR3 sequence is CASSETGAYNEQFF. Written as DNA, the CDR3 is TGTGCCAGCAGTGAGACAGGAGCTTACAATGAGCAGTTCTTC.